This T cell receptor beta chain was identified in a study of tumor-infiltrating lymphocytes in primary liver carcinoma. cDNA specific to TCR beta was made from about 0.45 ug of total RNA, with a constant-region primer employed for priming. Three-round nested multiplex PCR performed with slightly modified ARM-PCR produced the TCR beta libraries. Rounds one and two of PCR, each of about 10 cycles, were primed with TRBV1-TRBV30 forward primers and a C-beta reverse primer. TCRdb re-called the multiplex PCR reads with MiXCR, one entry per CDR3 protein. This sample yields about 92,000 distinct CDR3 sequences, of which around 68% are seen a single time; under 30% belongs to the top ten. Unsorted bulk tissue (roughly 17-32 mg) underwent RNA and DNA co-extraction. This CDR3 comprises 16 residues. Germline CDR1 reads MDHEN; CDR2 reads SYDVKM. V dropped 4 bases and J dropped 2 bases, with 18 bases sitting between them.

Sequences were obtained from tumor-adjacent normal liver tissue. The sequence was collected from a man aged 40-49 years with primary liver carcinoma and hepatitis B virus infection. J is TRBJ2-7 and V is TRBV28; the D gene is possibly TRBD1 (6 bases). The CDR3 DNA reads TGTGCCAGCAGTTCCCCTGGGACAAGATTGGCCTACGAGCAGTACTTC. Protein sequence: CASSSPGTRLAYEQYF.